The 8 T cell receptor beta chains below come from one sample, sequenced in a study of blood T cell repertoires in COVID-19. Produced via immunoSEQ multiplex PCR; TCRdb's table is partial and in-frame only. The top ten hold more than 15% of the sample, which has fewer than 130,000 clones, approximately 85% seen once. Sequencing was done on a sample of peripheral blood. The receptors originated from a woman aged 55-70 years with acute or convalescent COVID-19.

This clone was seen more than once but under ten times. V and J are TRBV2 and TRBJ2-3; 8 nucleotides agree with TRBD2. V was clipped by 6 bases and J by 4 bases; unmatched bases: 6. In germline, CDR1 is SNHLY, CDR2 FYNNEI. This CDR3 is 14 amino acids long. The CDR3 loop is CASSRGLGSDTQYF. The CDR3 DNA sequence: TGTGCCAGCAGCAGGGGACTAGGGTCAGATACGCAGTATTTT.

The J gene is TRBJ2-7, the V gene TRBV5-6; 8 bases match TRBD2. The CDR3 consists of 15 residues. The germline CDR1 and CDR2 sequences are SGHDT and YYEEEE. Trimming at V came to 4 bases and at J to 4 bases, leaving 10 bases not matched to a gene. The CDR3 nucleotides read TGTGCCAGCAGCCTGTACAATAGCGGGGCTTACGAGCAGTACTTC. Translated: CASSLYNSGAYEQYF.

The chain uses TRBV19 and TRBJ2-4; a possible D gene is TRBD2 (5 bases). V lost 1 base, J lost 6 bases, and 13 bases lay in between. Germline V gives CDR1 LNHDA, CDR2 SQIVND (reference sequence). The length of the CDR3 is 15 residues. Here the CDR3 DNA reads TGTGCCAGTAGTATAGGCGGGTCCGCTTCAAACATTCAGTACTTC. It translates to CASSIGGSASNIQYF. Combining the CDR3 with reference TRBV19 and TRBJ2-4 gives the whole variable domain DGGITQSPKYLFRKEGQNVTLSCEQNLNHDAMYWYRQDPGQGLRLIYYSQIVNDFQKGDIAEGYSVSREKKESFPLTVTSAQKNPTAFYLCASSIGGSASNIQYFGAGTRLSVL.

This chain joins TRBV4-2 and TRBJ2-5, with TRBD2 identical over 14 bases. The CDR3 is made up of 16 amino acids. The J segment lost 5 bases and the V segment lost 1 base, leaving 3 bases of the junction unmatched. CDR1 is LGHNA and CDR2 is YNFKEQ in the germline V gene. The CDR3 reads CASSQGGLAGVETQYF. The CDR3 DNA is TGTGCCAGCAGCCAAGGGGGACTAGCGGGGGTTGAGACCCAGTACTTC.

This chain connects TRBV5-1 to TRBJ1-4; D perhaps matches TRBD1 (5 bases). The CDR3 covers 15 residues. Looked up from germline, CDR1 is SGHRS and CDR2 is YFSETQ. V was clipped by 4 bases and J by 0 bases, with 10 bases between them. The CDR3 spells CASSSSGATNEKLFF. The CDR3 nucleotides read TGCGCCAGCAGCAGTTCGGGGGCAACTAATGAAAAACTGTTTTTT.

This chain uses TRBV24-1 with TRBJ2-1, with 13 nucleotides matching TRBD2. CDR1 is KGHDR and CDR2 is SFDVKD in the germline V gene. This CDR3 is 18 amino acids long. V lost 7 bases and J lost 0; bases outside the gene matches: 8. CDR3 nucleotides: TGTGCCACCAGGGGCGGACTAGCGGGGGATAGCTCCTACAATGAGCAGTTCTTC. The encoded protein is CATRGGLAGDSSYNEQFF.

This clone was picked up one time. The genes are TRBV5-1 and TRBJ1-2, with 9 bases aligning to TRBD1. Per the germline V gene, CDR1 is SGHRS and CDR2 is YFSETQ. The V and J ends lost 2 bases and 7 bases, in that order; junction bases with no gene match: 12. This CDR3 region has 16 residues. In nucleotides, the CDR3 is TGCGCCAGCAGCTTCGCAACTCCGGGACAGGGACCTGGCTACACCTTC. Its translation: CASSFATPGQGPGYTF.

As regards this clone: No conserved phenylalanine or tryptophan is present at the end of the CDR3, so a read error is the likely explanation. The chain recombines TRBV12-3 or TRBV12-4 with TRBJ1-1; D may be TRBD1 (5 bases). The CDR3 length is 12 residues. The ends were cut back, 3 bases at V and 4 bases at J, with 6 bases in the middle. The CDR3 here is CASSFGGTEAFL. The DNA for the CDR3 is TGTGCCAGCAGTTTTGGGGGCACTGAAGCTTTCCTT.